This T cell receptor (beta chain) emerged from a study of CD8 T cells in ankylosing spondylitis. Each CDR3 protein gets one entry after TCRdb re-called the 5' RACE reads with MiXCR. The profile shows some 140,000 distinct CDR3 sequences, roughly 18% of them singletons. Concerning this clonotype: Its antigen is undetermined.

Study-level results: Reports of some motif variants in reactive arthritis synovial fluid and blood predate this one. There was a TCR beta motif, made of eight highly homologous variants, that appeared characteristic of ankylosing spondylitis blood.

V lost 1 base and J 11 bases, leaving 15 bases between the germline ends. The CDR3 has 14 residues. The germline V gene encodes CDR1 MGHRA and CDR2 YSYEKL. The receptor was derived from a male donor with ankylosing spondylitis. The chain recombines TRBV4-1 with TRBJ1-5; D might be TRBD1 (6 bases). Sequencing was done on a sample of blood, either unsorted or a sorted T cell fraction (not recorded which). Here the CDR3 reads CASSQGAGVGAQHF. In nucleotides, the CDR3 is TGCGCCAGCAGCCAAGGCGCAGGGGTAGGGGCCCAGCATTTT.